This TCR beta chain originates from a study of regulatory T cells in long-lasting Graves disease. Study conclusions and caveats: Among samples with persistent disease, TRBV28, TRBJ1-2 and TRBJ2-5 were favored. TCR diversity in persistent Graves' patients was below that of newly diagnosed ones.

Arm-PCR of CDR3 regions and iRepertoire HTBI primers were the basis on which TCR beta libraries were built. TCRdb reprocessed the multiplex PCR reads with MiXCR, giving one entry per CDR3 protein. Here the sample spans 250,000 to 300,000 distinct CDR3 sequences, 15% to 20% being singletons. Regarding time point: newly diagnosed GD, antithyroid drugs for less than 3 months. Preparation of the TCR library used RNA extracted from PBMCs. This clonotype showed up many times. Its antigen is unknown. The V and J ends lost 1 base and 6 bases, in that order; junction bases with no gene match: 2. The germline V gene encodes CDR1 DFQATT and CDR2 SNEGSKA (reference sequence). This CDR3 is built from 13 residues. This same sample was also part of a study on T cells in Graves' hyperthyroidism and ophthalmopathy. According to that study: In patients aged 18 to 65, hyperthyroidism was newly diagnosed, with duration under 2 months. Using the HTBI primer set, a first-round RT-PCR was run on the TCR CDR3.

The clonotype was recovered from a young woman with Graves disease. Here the sequenced sample was peripheral blood mononuclear cells (PBMCs), taken at new diagnosis, from a patient treated with antithyroid drugs. The V call is TRBV20-1, the J call TRBJ1-5; the match to TRBD1 covers 8 bases. The chain's CDR3 is CSARAQGGQPQHF. The CDR3 DNA reads TGCAGTGCTAGAGCACAGGGGGGTCAGCCCCAGCATTTT.